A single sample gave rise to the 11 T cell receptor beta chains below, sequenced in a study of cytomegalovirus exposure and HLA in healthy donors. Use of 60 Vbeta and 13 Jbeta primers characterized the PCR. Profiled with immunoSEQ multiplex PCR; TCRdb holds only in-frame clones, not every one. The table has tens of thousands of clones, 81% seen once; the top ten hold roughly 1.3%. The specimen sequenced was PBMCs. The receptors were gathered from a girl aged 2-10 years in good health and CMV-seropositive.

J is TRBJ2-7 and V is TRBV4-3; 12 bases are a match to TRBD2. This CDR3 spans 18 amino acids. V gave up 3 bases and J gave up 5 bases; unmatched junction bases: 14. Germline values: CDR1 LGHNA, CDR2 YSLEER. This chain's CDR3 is CASSQDDPGLAGSHEQYF. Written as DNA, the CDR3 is TGCGCCAGCAGCCAGGATGACCCTGGACTAGCGGGATCTCACGAGCAGTACTTC.

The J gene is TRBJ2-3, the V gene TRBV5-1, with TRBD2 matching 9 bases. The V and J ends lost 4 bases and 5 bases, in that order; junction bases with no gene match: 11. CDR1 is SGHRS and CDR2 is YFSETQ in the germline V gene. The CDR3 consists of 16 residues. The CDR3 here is CASSRTAGGQGDTQYF. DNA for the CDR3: TGCGCCAGCAGCCGCACAGCGGGAGGTCAAGGAGATACGCAGTATTTT.

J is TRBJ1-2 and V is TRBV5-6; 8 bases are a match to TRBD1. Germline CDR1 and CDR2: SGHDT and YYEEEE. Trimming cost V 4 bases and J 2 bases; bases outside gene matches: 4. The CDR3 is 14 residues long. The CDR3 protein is CASSQQGANYGYTF. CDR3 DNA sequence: TGTGCCAGCAGCCAGCAGGGGGCGAACTATGGCTACACCTTC.

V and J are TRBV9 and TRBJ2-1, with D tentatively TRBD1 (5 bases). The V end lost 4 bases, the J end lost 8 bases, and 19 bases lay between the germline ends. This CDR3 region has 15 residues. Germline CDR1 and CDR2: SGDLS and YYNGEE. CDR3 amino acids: CASSQNFGLGHEQFF. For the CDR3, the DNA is TGTGCCAGCAGCCAGAACTTTGGGCTGGGGCATGAGCAGTTCTTC.

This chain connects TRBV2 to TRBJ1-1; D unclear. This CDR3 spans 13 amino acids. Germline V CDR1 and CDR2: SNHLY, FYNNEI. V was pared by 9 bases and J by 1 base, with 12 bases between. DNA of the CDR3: TGTGCCAGTACTCAGGATGGGAACACTGAAGCTTTCTTT. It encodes CASTQDGNTEAFF.

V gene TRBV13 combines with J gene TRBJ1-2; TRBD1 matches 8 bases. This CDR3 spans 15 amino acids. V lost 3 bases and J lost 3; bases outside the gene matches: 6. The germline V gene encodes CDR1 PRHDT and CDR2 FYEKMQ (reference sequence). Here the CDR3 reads CASSFADRGHYGYTF. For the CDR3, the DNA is TGTGCCAGCAGCTTCGCTGACAGGGGCCACTATGGCTACACCTTC.

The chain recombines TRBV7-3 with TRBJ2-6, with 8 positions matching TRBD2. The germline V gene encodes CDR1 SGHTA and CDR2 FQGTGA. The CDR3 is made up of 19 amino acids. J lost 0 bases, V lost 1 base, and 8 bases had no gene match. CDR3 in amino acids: CASSLKGTRGSSGANVLTF. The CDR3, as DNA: TGTGCCAGCAGCTTAAAAGGGACTAGGGGTTCCTCTGGGGCCAACGTCCTGACTTTC.

The CDR3 DNA is TGTGCCAGCAGGAGAAATGAAAAACTGTTTTTT. Translating gives CASRRNEKLFF. The chain has TRBV25-1 and TRBJ1-4, with D unclear. With 6 bases removed from V and 5 bases from J, the gap between germline ends came to 4 bases. There are 11 residues in the CDR3. The germline V gene encodes CDR1 MGHDK and CDR2 SYGVNS.

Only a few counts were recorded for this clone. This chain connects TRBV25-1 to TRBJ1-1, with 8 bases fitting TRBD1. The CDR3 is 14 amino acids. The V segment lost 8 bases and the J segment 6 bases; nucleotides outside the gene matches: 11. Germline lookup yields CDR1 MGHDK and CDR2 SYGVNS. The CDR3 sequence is CASCQGAASAEAFF. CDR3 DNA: TGTGCCAGCTGCCAGGGGGCTGCGAGTGCTGAAGCTTTCTTT.

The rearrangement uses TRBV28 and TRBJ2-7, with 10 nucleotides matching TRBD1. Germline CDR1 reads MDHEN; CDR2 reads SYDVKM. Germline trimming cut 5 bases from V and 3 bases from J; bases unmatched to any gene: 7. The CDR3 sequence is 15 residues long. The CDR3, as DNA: TGTGCCAGCAGTAAAATGGACAGGGGGGACTACGAGCAGTACTTC. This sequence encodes CASSKMDRGDYEQYF.

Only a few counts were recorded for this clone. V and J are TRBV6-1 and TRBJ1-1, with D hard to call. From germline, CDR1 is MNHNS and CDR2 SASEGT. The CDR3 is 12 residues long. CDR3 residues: CAVPSQNTEAFF. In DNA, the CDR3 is TGTGCAGTACCTTCACAGAACACTGAAGCTTTCTTT.